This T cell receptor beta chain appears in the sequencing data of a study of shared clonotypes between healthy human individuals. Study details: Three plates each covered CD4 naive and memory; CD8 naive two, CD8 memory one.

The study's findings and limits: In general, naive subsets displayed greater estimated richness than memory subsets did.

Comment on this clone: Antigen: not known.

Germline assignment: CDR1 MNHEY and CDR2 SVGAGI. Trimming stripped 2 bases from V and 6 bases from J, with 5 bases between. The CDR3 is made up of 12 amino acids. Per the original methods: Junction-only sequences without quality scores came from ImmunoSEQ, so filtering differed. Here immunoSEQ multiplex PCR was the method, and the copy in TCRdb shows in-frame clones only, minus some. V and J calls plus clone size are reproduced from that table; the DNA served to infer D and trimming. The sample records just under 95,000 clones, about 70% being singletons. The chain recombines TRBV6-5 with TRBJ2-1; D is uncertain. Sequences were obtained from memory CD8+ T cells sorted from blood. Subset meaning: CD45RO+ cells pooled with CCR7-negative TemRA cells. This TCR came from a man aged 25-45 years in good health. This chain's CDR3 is CASSYGGNEQFF. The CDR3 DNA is TGTGCCAGCAGTTACGGCGGCAATGAGCAGTTCTTC.